Below, 16 T cell receptor beta chains from the same sample are listed, as sequenced in a study of cytomegalovirus exposure and HLA in healthy donors. TCRdb keeps only in-frame clones here, not all; method: immunoSEQ multiplex PCR. The sample contains a few hundred thousand clones, 80% to 90% of which appear only once. The sequencing input was PBMCs. Every receptor here comes from a woman under 30 in good health and CMV-seronegative.

This chain connects TRBV6-5 to TRBJ2-2; D call uncertain. CDR1 is MNHEY, CDR2 SVGAGI, per germline. Trimming removed 4 bases at V and 1 base at J, with 7 bases between. The CDR3 runs 14 residues. CDR3 DNA sequence: TGTGCCAGCAGTTCGTCGGGGAACACCGGGGAGCTGTTTTTT. The encoded protein is CASSSSGNTGELFF.

This clone was detected many times. The same CDR3 also results from other DNA sequences found in this sample. V gene TRBV7-2 combines with J gene TRBJ1-5; 8 nucleotides line up with TRBD1. From germline, CDR1 is SGHTA and CDR2 FQGNSA. This CDR3 comprises 13 residues. V lost 4 bases to trimming and J lost 7 bases; unmatched junction nucleotides: 3. The CDR3 sequence is CASSYRGGQPQHF. The CDR3 DNA follows: TGTGCCAGCAGCTACAGGGGGGGACAGCCCCAGCATTTT.

The rearrangement uses TRBV29-1 and TRBJ1-3; 7 bases are a match to TRBD1. Germline V gives CDR1 SQVTM, CDR2 ANQGSEA. Losses at the gene ends were 4 bases for V and 2 bases for J; bases not matched to a gene: 8. The CDR3 is made up of 15 amino acids. CDR3 bases: TGCAGCGTTGTCGAACCGGGACAGCCTGGAAACACCATATATTTT. Translation gives CSVVEPGQPGNTIYF.

The genes are TRBV4-3 and TRBJ2-2; TRBD2 aligns across 7 bases. The CDR3 consists of 16 residues. V shed 0 bases, J shed 5 bases, and the junction held 6 bases outside the gene matches. Per the germline V gene, CDR1 is LGHNA and CDR2 is YSLEER. The CDR3 nucleotides read TGCGCCAGCAGCCAAGATAATTCCGGGGGGACCGGGGAGCTGTTTTTT. This encodes CASSQDNSGGTGELFF.

This chain joins TRBV4-3 and TRBJ2-3; TRBD2 matches 7 bases. CDR1 and CDR2 (germline): LGHNA, YSLEER. J lost 6 bases, V lost 4 bases, and 7 bases had no gene match. This CDR3 contains 14 residues. CDR3 sequence: CASSLGGGEDTQYF. The CDR3 nucleotides read TGCGCCAGCAGCCTCGGCGGGGGAGAGGATACGCAGTATTTT.

The chain combines TRBV6-5 with TRBJ1-2; TRBD1 is a possible D gene (5 bases). This CDR3 has 15 residues. Germline assignment: CDR1 MNHEY and CDR2 SVGAGI. V was shortened by 0 bases and J by 4 bases, with 12 bases between the two germline ends. CDR3 residues: CASSYSKEDSYGYTF. The DNA of the CDR3 is TGTGCCAGCAGTTACTCGAAAGAAGACAGCTATGGCTACACCTTC.

The V call is TRBV19, the J call TRBJ1-2, with a possible D match to TRBD1 (6 bases). The germline V gene has CDR1 LNHDA and CDR2 SQIVND (reference sequence). V gave up 3 bases and J gave up 0 bases, with 14 bases separating them. This CDR3 region has 16 residues. CDR3 amino acids: CASSMGNRVANYGYTF. The CDR3 bases are TGTGCCAGTAGTATGGGGAACAGGGTGGCTAACTATGGCTACACCTTC.

V and J are TRBV5-1 and TRBJ1-1; TRBD1 might be the D (6 bases). Germline V lookup: CDR1 SGHRS, CDR2 YFSETQ. The ends were cut back, 0 bases at V and 6 bases at J, with 12 bases in the middle. CDR3 size: 14 residues. The CDR3 nucleotides are TGCGCCAGCAGCTTGGCAGCAGGGGAAGCTGAAGCTTTCTTT. Its protein is CASSLAAGEAEAFF.

The sample holds one count of this clone. The chain uses TRBV2 and TRBJ2-3, with 8 bases fitting TRBD1. The CDR3 runs to 15 residues. The V gene's germline CDR1 is SNHLY and CDR2 FYNNEI. Losses at the gene ends were 0 bases for V and 6 bases for J; bases not matched to a gene: 5. CDR3 nucleotide sequence: TGTGCCAGCAGTGAAGCGCTTCAGGGGGCGGATACGCAGTATTTT. This gives the protein CASSEALQGADTQYF.

This chain connects TRBV27 to TRBJ1-1; 7 bases align to TRBD1. V dropped 0 bases and J dropped 5; count of bases not matched to a gene: 6. The CDR3 covers 15 residues. Germline V CDR1 and CDR2: MNHEY, SMNVEV (reference sequence). The CDR3, as DNA: TGTGCCAGCAGTTTATCAGGGGGCGCTGGTACTGAAGCTTTCTTT. Translation gives CASSLSGGAGTEAFF.

The rearrangement joins TRBV5-6 to TRBJ1-6; D ambiguous. The V and J ends lost 6 bases and 11 bases respectively, with 12 bases between them. The CDR3 covers 12 residues. Per the germline V gene, CDR1 is SGHDT and CDR2 is YYEEEE. Here the CDR3 DNA reads TGTGCCAGCAACCTGGGAGGGACACCCCTCCACTTT. Translating gives CASNLGGTPLHF. The full variable domain, rest sourced from reference TRBV5-6 and TRBJ1-6, is DAGVTQSPTHLIKTRGQQVTLRCSPKSGHDTVSWYQQALGQGPQFIFQYYEEEERQRGNFPDRFSGHQFPNYSSELNVNALLLGDSALYLCASNLGGTPLHFGNGTRLTVT.

The chain combines TRBV6-1 with TRBJ1-1; maybe TRBD1 (5 bases). Germline CDR1 is MNHNS and CDR2 is SASEGT. Trimming left V 5 bases short and J 3 bases short, with 7 bases between. This CDR3 has 12 amino acids. CDR3 residues: CASSWGDTEAFF. The CDR3 coding sequence is TGTGCCAGCAGTTGGGGCGACACTGAAGCTTTCTTT.

The chain carries TRBV7-6 and TRBJ2-2; D gene unclear. CDR3 length: 13 amino acids. Germline V gene lookup returns CDR1 SGHVS and CDR2 FNYEAQ. V dropped 5 bases and J dropped 2 bases, with 6 bases sitting between them. This CDR3 is CASSDKNTGELFF. CDR3 sequence (DNA): TGTGCCAGCAGCGACAAAAACACCGGGGAGCTGTTTTTT.

Ten or more counts support this clone. This rearrangement joins TRBV2 to TRBJ2-7, with D perhaps matching TRBD1 (5 bases). The germline V gene has CDR1 SNHLY and CDR2 FYNNEI. The CDR3 covers 14 residues. Trimming cost V 3 bases and J 4 bases, with 13 bases left between them. The CDR3 spells CASSDGQGGYEQYF. CDR3 DNA: TGTGCCAGCAGTGATGGCCAGGGTGGATACGAGCAGTACTTC.

The rearrangement uses TRBV9 and TRBJ1-1, with D tentatively TRBD1 (5 bases). This CDR3 spans 14 amino acids. V dropped 0 bases and J dropped 10 bases, with 16 bases sitting between them. Germline lookup yields CDR1 SGDLS and CDR2 YYNGEE. CDR3 bases: TGTGCCAGCAGCGTAGAGCCAGGGAGGGTTGGAGCTTTCTTT. The encoded protein is CASSVEPGRVGAFF.

In this sample, this clone turned up once. V is TRBV13 and J is TRBJ2-2, with 12 bases that match TRBD2. With V trimmed by 2 bases and J by 5 bases, 3 bases remained unmatched. Per germline, CDR1 PRHDT and CDR2 FYEKMQ (reference sequence). CDR3 length equals 16 residues. The CDR3 nucleotides are TGTGCCAGCAGCTTAAGGCTAGCGGGAGGGACCGGGGAGCTGTTTTTT. This gives the protein CASSLRLAGGTGELFF.